Sequencing of this T cell receptor beta chain was carried out in a study of CD8 T cells in ankylosing spondylitis. A remark on this clonotype: Its antigen remains unknown.

Scientists made TCR beta libraries using quantitative 5'-RACE with molecular barcodes. Each CDR3 protein gets one entry after TCRdb re-called the 5' RACE reads with MiXCR. The table shows about 130,000 distinct CDR3 sequences, with about a sixth occurring only once. Regarding the study as a whole: One TCR beta motif, made up of roughly eight highly homologous variants, appeared characteristic of ankylosing spondylitis blood.

Trimming took 4 bases from V and 0 from J; bases not matched to a gene: 4. Germline lookup yields CDR1 LNHNV and CDR2 YYDKDF (reference sequence). CDR3 size: 16 residues. The sample taken for sequencing was blood, either unsorted or a sorted T cell fraction (not recorded which). This receptor was identified in a male donor with ankylosing spondylitis. V gene TRBV15 combines with J gene TRBJ1-2; TRBD1 matches at 11 bases. The CDR3 nucleotides read TGTGCCACCAGCACCGGGACAGGGGGGGCTAACTATGGCTACACCTTC. Its translation: CATSTGTGGANYGYTF.